A selection of T cell receptor beta chains follows, all from one sample in a study of T-cell reconstitution after alpha-beta-depleted transplantation in children. Using its own MiXCR run on the PCR reads, TCRdb lists one record per CDR3 protein. Of about 220,000 distinct CDR3 sequences listed, over 15% are singletons. Sequences were derived from PBMCs, mostly from graft donor cells, sampled 360 days after TCRalphabeta/CD19-depleted stem cell transplant. The receptors were sampled from a male patient between 2 and 10 years old who had a stem cell transplant for acute lymphoblastic leukemia, so the T cells may come from the graft donor. Both conserved end residues are part of each CDR3. The order of the fields is clone size, V gene, J gene, D gene, CDR3 protein, CDR3 DNA. The D gene is left open where the match is weak. For some rows the clone size is stated as once, few or many, or as a class when expanded; others skip it.

size: -; V: TRBV6-5; J: TRBJ1-4; D: -; CDR3: CASSYSTGVDEKLFF; DNA: TGTGCCAGCAGTTACTCGACCGGGGTTGATGAAAAACTGTTTTTT
size: once; V: TRBV9; J: TRBJ2-1; D: -; CDR3: CASSVASGYNEQFF; DNA: TGTGCCAGCAGCGTAGCTTCGGGGTACAATGAGCAGTTCTTC
size: -; V: TRBV7-9; J: TRBJ2-7; D: -; CDR3: CASSRGGYEQYF; DNA: TGTGCCAGCAGCCGTGGAGGGTACGAGCAGTACTTC
size: -; V: TRBV28; J: TRBJ1-5; D: -; CDR3: CASTGPRGRSNQPQHF; DNA: TGTGCCAGCACGGGTCCGCGGGGGCGAAGCAATCAGCCCCAGCATTTT
size: once; V: TRBV3-1; J: TRBJ2-5; D: -; CDR3: CASSQGTDTKNTQYF; DNA: TGTGCCAGCAGCCAAGGGACAGATACCAAGAACACCCAGTACTTC
size: -; V: TRBV20-1; J: TRBJ1-5; D: TRBD1; CDR3: CSAKRTGELLGQPQHF; DNA: TGCAGTGCAAAGAGGACAGGGGAGCTTCTAGGCCAGCCCCAGCATTTT
size: few; V: TRBV5-5; J: TRBJ2-5; D: -; CDR3: CASSLDLFGVSPETQYF; DNA: TGTGCCAGCAGCTTGGATCTCTTTGGGGTGTCCCCGGAGACCCAGTACTTC
size: -; V: TRBV19; J: TRBJ2-3; D: TRBD1; CDR3: CASSLGQGSTDTQYF; DNA: TGTGCCAGTAGTTTGGGACAGGGAAGCACAGATACGCAGTATTTT
size: -; V: TRBV25-1; J: TRBJ2-5; D: -; CDR3: CASSESPGVGETQYF; DNA: TGTGCCAGCAGTGAATCCCCAGGGGTAGGCGAGACCCAGTACTTC
size: few; V: TRBV7-8; J: TRBJ1-4; D: -; CDR3: CASSLARIGGGTNEKLFF; DNA: TGTGCCAGCAGCTTAGCCCGCATCGGTGGGGGAACTAATGAAAAACTGTTTTTT
size: few; V: TRBV19; J: TRBJ1-3; D: -; CDR3: CASTAWGREENTIYF; DNA: TGTGCCAGTACCGCTTGGGGTCGTGAGGAAAACACCATATATTTT
size: -; V: TRBV4-3; J: TRBJ2-7; D: -; CDR3: CASSQVRNSYEQYF; DNA: TGCGCCAGCAGCCAAGTACGGAACTCCTACGAGCAGTACTTC
size: many; V: TRBV20-1; J: TRBJ2-3; D: -; CDR3: CSATGEADTQYF; DNA: TGCAGTGCTACAGGGGAGGCAGATACGCAGTATTTT
size: few; V: TRBV5-1; J: TRBJ2-1; D: -; CDR3: CASSPDGYNEQFF; DNA: TGCGCCAGCAGCCCTGACGGATACAATGAGCAGTTCTTC
size: -; V: TRBV6-1; J: TRBJ2-5; D: -; CDR3: CASTAGRPRETQYF; DNA: TGTGCCAGCACCGCGGGACGCCCGCGCGAGACCCAGTACTTC
size: -; V: TRBV7-2; J: TRBJ1-6; D: -; CDR3: CASSFRDSPLHF; DNA: TGTGCCAGCAGCTTCAGGGATTCACCCCTCCACTTT
size: -; V: TRBV29-1; J: TRBJ2-2; D: TRBD1; CDR3: CSVEDQGGAVSTGELFF; DNA: TGCAGCGTTGAAGATCAAGGGGGCGCAGTGTCCACCGGGGAGCTGTTTTTT
size: few; V: TRBV12-3/TRBV12-4; J: TRBJ2-7; D: -; CDR3: CASSLMSQGGDEQYF; DNA: TGTGCCAGCAGTTTAATGTCACAGGGAGGGGACGAGCAGTACTTC
size: few; V: TRBV10-1; J: TRBJ2-7; D: -; CDR3: CASSSGVTVYEQYF; DNA: TGCGCCAGCAGTTCTGGAGTCACGGTCTACGAGCAGTACTTC
size: -; V: TRBV7-9; J: TRBJ2-7; D: -; CDR3: CASSFAAGLVYEQYF; DNA: TGTGCCAGCAGCTTCGCAGCAGGCCTGGTCTACGAGCAGTACTTC
size: many; V: TRBV27; J: TRBJ1-1; D: TRBD1; CDR3: CASSTGGRDTEAFF; DNA: TGTGCCAGCAGTACAGGGGGAAGGGACACTGAAGCTTTCTTT
size: few; V: TRBV12-3/TRBV12-4; J: TRBJ2-7; D: TRBD1; CDR3: CASSQHRGEQYF; DNA: TGTGCCAGCAGTCAACACAGGGGAGAGCAGTACTTC
size: few; V: TRBV6-5; J: TRBJ2-5; D: -; CDR3: CASSYLGGRGQETQYF; DNA: TGTGCCAGCAGTTACCTTGGGGGGCGCGGTCAAGAGACCCAGTACTTC
size: few; V: TRBV28; J: TRBJ2-7; D: -; CDR3: CASSSHGRYEQYF; DNA: TGTGCCAGCAGTTCCCACGGTAGATACGAGCAGTACTTC
size: -; V: TRBV18; J: TRBJ1-1; D: -; CDR3: CASSPKGNTEAFF; DNA: TGTGCCAGCTCACCAAAGGGGAACACTGAAGCTTTCTTT
size: -; V: TRBV3-1; J: TRBJ1-1; D: -; CDR3: CASSPLGTEAFF; DNA: TGTGCCAGCAGCCCCTTGGGCACTGAAGCTTTCTTT
size: few; V: TRBV6-2/TRBV6-3; J: TRBJ2-6; D: TRBD1; CDR3: CASSHRTGGKRGANVLTF; DNA: TGTGCCAGCAGCCACCGGACAGGGGGCAAGAGGGGGGCCAACGTCCTGACTTTC
size: few; V: TRBV20-1; J: TRBJ1-5; D: TRBD1; CDR3: CSAAGQGQPQHF; DNA: TGCAGTGCTGCGGGACAGGGACAGCCCCAGCATTTT
size: few; V: TRBV5-1; J: TRBJ2-5; D: -; CDR3: CASSFERQTQYF; DNA: TGCGCCAGCAGCTTCGAGCGTCAGACCCAGTACTTC
size: few; V: TRBV29-1; J: TRBJ2-7; D: -; CDR3: CSVEVGSGLEQYF; DNA: TGCAGCGTTGAAGTCGGATCTGGGCTCGAGCAGTACTTC
size: few; V: TRBV9; J: TRBJ2-2; D: TRBD2; CDR3: CASAGGGSNTGELFF; DNA: TGTGCCAGTGCCGGGGGGGGGTCCAACACCGGGGAGCTGTTTTTT
size: few; V: TRBV7-2; J: TRBJ2-7; D: -; CDR3: CASSLVGDDYEQYF; DNA: TGTGCCAGCAGCTTAGTAGGGGACGATTACGAGCAGTACTTC
size: -; V: TRBV7-8; J: TRBJ2-2; D: -; CDR3: CASSLLGTYLRELFF; DNA: TGTGCCAGCAGCTTGTTGGGGACCTATTTGCGGGAGCTGTTTTTT
size: few; V: TRBV27; J: TRBJ2-7; D: -; CDR3: CASSLAGTFYEQYF; DNA: TGTGCCAGCAGTTTAGCCGGGACATTTTACGAGCAGTACTTC
size: -; V: TRBV6-2/TRBV6-3; J: TRBJ2-2; D: -; CDR3: CASRDQGRRAGELFF; DNA: TGTGCCAGCAGGGATCAGGGACGGAGGGCCGGGGAGCTGTTTTTT
size: few; V: TRBV9; J: TRBJ2-1; D: -; CDR3: CASSTSPSMGSYNEQFF; DNA: TGTGCCAGCAGCACCTCTCCTAGTATGGGCTCCTACAATGAGCAGTTCTTC
size: -; V: TRBV5-1; J: TRBJ2-6; D: -; CDR3: CASSLGQSLSGANVLTF; DNA: TGCGCCAGCAGCTTGGGTCAATCTCTCTCTGGGGCCAACGTCCTGACTTTC
size: few; V: TRBV20-1; J: TRBJ2-1; D: -; CDR3: CSASRGRGGYNEQFF; DNA: TGCAGTGCTAGTCGTGGAAGAGGGGGGTACAATGAGCAGTTCTTC
size: many; V: TRBV12-3/TRBV12-4; J: TRBJ2-2; D: -; CDR3: CASSAELFF; DNA: TGTGCCAGCAGTGCCGAGCTGTTTTTT
size: -; V: TRBV7-2; J: TRBJ2-7; D: -; CDR3: CASFFGVYEQYF; DNA: TGTGCCAGCTTTTTCGGGGTCTACGAGCAGTACTTC
size: -; V: TRBV6-2/TRBV6-3; J: TRBJ2-5; D: -; CDR3: CASREAGQIQETQYF; DNA: TGTGCCAGCAGAGAGGCGGGACAAATACAAGAGACCCAGTACTTC
size: -; V: TRBV6-1; J: TRBJ2-5; D: -; CDR3: CASALLGSPTQYF; DNA: TGTGCCAGCGCATTACTGGGCAGCCCGACCCAGTACTTC
size: few; V: TRBV3-1; J: TRBJ2-7; D: -; CDR3: CASSPRVPPYEQYF; DNA: TGTGCCAGCAGCCCTCGAGTTCCCCCCTACGAGCAGTACTTC
size: medium-sized; V: TRBV10-2; J: TRBJ2-1; D: -; CDR3: CASSENGGPRDEQFF; DNA: TGCGCCAGCAGTGAGAACGGGGGCCCCAGGGATGAGCAGTTCTTC
size: -; V: TRBV6-2/TRBV6-3; J: TRBJ2-2; D: -; CDR3: CASSYSGITGELFF; DNA: TGTGCCAGCAGTTATTCAGGAATCACCGGGGAGCTGTTTTTT
size: few; V: TRBV7-9; J: TRBJ2-5; D: -; CDR3: CASSYNTLVGETQYF; DNA: TGTGCCAGCAGCTATAACACACTCGTGGGAGAGACCCAGTACTTC
size: few; V: TRBV7-2; J: TRBJ2-5; D: TRBD2; CDR3: CASSLVTSGYQETQYF; DNA: TGTGCCAGCAGCTTAGTGACTAGCGGGTACCAAGAGACCCAGTACTTC
size: -; V: TRBV7-8; J: TRBJ2-1; D: -; CDR3: CASSHPQGHNEQFF; DNA: TGTGCCAGCAGCCACCCCCAGGGCCACAATGAGCAGTTCTTC